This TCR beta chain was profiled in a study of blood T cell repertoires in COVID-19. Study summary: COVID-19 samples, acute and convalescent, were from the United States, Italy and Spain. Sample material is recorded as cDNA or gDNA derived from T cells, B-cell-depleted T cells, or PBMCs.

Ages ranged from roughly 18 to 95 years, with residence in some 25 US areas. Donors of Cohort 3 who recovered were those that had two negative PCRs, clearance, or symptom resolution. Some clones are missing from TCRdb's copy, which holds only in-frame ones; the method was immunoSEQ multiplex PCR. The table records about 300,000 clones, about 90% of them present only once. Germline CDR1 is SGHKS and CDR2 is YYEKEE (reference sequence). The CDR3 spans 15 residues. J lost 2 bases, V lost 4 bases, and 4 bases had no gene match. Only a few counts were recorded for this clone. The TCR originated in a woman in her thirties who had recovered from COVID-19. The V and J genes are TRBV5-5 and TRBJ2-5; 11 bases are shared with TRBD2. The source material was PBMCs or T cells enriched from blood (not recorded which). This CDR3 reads CASSQLAGVQETQYF. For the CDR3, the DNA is TGTGCCAGCAGCCAACTAGCGGGGGTACAAGAGACCCAGTACTTC.